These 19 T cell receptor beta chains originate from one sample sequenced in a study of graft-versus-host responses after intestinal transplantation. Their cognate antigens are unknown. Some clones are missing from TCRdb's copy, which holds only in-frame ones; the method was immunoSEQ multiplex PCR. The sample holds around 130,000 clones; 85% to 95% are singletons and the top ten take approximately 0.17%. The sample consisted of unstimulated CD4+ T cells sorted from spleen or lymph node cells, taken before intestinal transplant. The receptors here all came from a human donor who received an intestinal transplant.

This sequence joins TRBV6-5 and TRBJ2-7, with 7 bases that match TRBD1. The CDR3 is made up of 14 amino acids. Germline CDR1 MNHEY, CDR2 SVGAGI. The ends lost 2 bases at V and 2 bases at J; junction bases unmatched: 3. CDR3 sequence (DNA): TGTGCCAGCAGTTACGGAGGACAGGCCTACGAGCAGTACTTC. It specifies CASSYGGQAYEQYF.

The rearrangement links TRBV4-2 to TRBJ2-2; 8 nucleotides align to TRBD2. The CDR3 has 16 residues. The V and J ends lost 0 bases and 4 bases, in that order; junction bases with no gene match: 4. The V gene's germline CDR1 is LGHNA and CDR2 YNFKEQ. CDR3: CASSQDISGGTGELFF. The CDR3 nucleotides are TGTGCCAGCAGCCAAGATATAAGCGGGGGCACCGGGGAGCTGTTTTTT.

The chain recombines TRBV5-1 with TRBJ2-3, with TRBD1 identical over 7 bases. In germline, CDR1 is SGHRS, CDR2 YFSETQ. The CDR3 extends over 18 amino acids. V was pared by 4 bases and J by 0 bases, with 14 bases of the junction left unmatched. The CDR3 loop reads CASSIFSRTGASTDTQYF. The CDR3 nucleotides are TGCGCCAGCAGCATTTTTTCCCGTACAGGGGCGAGCACAGATACGCAGTATTTT.

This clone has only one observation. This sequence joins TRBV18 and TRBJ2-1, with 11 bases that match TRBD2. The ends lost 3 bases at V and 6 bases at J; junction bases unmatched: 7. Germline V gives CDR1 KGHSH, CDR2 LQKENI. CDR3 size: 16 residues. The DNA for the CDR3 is TGTGCCAGCTCACCCCGTAGCGGGGGGGCCTCCAATGAGCAGTTCTTC. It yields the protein CASSPRSGGASNEQFF.

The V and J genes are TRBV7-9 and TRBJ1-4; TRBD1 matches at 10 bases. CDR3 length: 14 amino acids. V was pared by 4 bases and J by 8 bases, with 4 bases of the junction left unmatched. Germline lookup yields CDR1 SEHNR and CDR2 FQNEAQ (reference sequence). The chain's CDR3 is CASSSGQGGEKLFF. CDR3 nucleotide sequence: TGTGCCAGCAGCTCAGGACAGGGGGGCGAAAAACTGTTTTTT.

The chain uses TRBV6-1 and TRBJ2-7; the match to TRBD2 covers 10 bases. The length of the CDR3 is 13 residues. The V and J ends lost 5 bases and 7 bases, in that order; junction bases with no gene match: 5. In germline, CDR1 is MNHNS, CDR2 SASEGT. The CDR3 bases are TGTGCCAGCAGTCAGGGACTAGCGCGTGAGCAGTACTTC. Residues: CASSQGLAREQYF.

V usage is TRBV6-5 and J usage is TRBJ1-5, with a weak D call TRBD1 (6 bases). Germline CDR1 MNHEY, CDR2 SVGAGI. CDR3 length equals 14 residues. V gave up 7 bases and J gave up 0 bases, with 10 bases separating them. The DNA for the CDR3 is TGTGCCAGCAATAAGGGGGGTAGCAATCAGCCCCAGCATTTT. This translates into CASNKGGSNQPQHF.

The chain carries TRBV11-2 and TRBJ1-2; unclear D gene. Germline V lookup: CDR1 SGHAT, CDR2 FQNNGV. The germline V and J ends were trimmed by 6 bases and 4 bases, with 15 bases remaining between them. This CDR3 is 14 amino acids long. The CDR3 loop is CASSPDGNSYGYTF. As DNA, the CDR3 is TGTGCCAGCAGTCCAGACGGCAACTCCTATGGCTACACCTTC.

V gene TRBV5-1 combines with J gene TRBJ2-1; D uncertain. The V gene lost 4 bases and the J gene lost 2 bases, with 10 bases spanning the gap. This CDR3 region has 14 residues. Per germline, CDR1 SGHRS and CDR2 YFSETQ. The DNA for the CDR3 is TGCGCCAGCAGCCTACCTACCCCCTACAATGAGCAGTTCTTC. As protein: CASSLPTPYNEQFF.

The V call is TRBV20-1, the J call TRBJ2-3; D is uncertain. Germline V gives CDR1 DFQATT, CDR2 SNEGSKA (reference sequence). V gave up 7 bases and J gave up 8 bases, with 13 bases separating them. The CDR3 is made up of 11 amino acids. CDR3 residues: CSGESKGTQYF. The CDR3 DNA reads TGCAGTGGAGAGAGTAAGGGTACGCAGTATTTT.

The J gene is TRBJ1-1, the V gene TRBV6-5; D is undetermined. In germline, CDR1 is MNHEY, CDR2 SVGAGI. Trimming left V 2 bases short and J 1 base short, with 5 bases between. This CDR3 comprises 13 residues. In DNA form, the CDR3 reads TGTGCCAGCAGTTACAGGCCGAACACTGAAGCTTTCTTT. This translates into CASSYRPNTEAFF.

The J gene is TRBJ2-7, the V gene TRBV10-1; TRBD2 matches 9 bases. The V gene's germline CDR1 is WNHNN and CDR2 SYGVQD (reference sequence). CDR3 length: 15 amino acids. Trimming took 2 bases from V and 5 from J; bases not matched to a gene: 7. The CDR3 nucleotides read TGCGCCAGCAGTGAGGGGGGGCGGGAGGGACACGAGCAGTACTTC. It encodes CASSEGGREGHEQYF.

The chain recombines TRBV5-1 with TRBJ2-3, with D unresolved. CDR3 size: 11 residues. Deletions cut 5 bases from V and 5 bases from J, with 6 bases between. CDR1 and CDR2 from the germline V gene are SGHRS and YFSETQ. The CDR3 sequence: CASSLGDTQYF. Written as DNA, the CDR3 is TGCGCCAGCAGTCTGGGAGATACGCAGTATTTT.

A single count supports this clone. CDR3 coding DNA: TGTGCCAGCGGGGAGGTGGCACTGTTTTTT. Translated: CASGEVALFF. V is TRBV2 and J is TRBJ1-4; D remains ambiguous. This CDR3 spans 10 amino acids. In germline, CDR1 is SNHLY, CDR2 FYNNEI. The V end was cut by 8 bases, the J end by 13 bases, with 11 bases between.

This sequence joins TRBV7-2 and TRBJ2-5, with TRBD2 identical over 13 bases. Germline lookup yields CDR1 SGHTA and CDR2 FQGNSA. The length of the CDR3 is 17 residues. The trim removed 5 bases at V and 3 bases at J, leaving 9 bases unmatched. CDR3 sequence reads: CASSPPPGTSGEETQYF. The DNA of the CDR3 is TGTGCCAGCAGCCCACCCCCCGGGACTAGCGGGGAAGAGACCCAGTACTTC.

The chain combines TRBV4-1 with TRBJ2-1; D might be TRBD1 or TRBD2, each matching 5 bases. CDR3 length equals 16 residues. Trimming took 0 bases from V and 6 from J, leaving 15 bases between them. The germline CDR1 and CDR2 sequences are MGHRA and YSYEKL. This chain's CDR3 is CASSQDGAGSSNEQFF. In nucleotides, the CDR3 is TGCGCCAGCAGCCAAGATGGGGCAGGGAGTAGCAATGAGCAGTTCTTC.

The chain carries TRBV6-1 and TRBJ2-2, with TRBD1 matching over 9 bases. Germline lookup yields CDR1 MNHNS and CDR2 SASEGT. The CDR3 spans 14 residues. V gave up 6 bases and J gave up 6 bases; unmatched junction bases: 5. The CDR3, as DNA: TGTGCCAGCAGCGGGACAGGGCTCGCCGGGGAGCTGTTTTTT. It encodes CASSGTGLAGELFF.

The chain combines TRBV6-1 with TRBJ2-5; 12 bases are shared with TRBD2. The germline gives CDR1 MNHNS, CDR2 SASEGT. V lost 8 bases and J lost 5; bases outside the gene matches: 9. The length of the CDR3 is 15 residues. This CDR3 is CASGRLAGESETQYF. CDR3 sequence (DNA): TGTGCCAGCGGGAGACTAGCGGGGGAGTCGGAGACCCAGTACTTC.

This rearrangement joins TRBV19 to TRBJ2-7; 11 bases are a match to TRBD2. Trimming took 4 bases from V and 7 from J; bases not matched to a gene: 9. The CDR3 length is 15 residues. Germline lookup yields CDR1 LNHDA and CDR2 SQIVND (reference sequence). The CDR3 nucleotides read TGTGCCAGTAGTACGCTGACTAGCGGGACGGGGGAGCAGTACTTC. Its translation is CASSTLTSGTGEQYF.